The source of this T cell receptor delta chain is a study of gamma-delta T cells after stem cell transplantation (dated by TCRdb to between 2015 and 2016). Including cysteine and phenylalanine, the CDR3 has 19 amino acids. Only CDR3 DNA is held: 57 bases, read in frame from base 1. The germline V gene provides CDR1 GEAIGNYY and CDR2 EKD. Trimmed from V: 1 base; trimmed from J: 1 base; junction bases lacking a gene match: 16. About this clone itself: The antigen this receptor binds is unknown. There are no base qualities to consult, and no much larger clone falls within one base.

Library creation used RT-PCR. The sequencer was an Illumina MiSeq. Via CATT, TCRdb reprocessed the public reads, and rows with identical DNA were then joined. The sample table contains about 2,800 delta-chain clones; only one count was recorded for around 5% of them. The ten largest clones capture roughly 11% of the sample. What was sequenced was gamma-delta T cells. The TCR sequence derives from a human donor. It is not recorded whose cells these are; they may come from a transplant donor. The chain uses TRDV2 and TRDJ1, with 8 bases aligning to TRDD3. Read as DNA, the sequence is TGTGCCTGTGACACTGCTCTGGGGATACTTGATGGGGTCACCGATAAACTCATCTTT. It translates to CACDTALGILDGVTDKLIF.